This T cell receptor (beta chain) was identified in a study of blood T cells in healthy people across ages. The CDR3 is made up of 13 amino acids. Trimming shortened V by 3 bases and J by 2 bases, and 7 bases separated the two germline ends. Germline loops: CDR1 SGDLS, CDR2 YYNGEE. A J-beta primer mix and a sample-barcoded 5' primer were used in a second PCR of roughly 7 to 12 cycles. One entry per CDR3 protein results from TCRdb running MiXCR on the 5' RACE reads. The sample consists of almost 550,000 distinct CDR3 sequences, about 24% of them appearing once. These records were also assigned to another study, of T cells of mothers and their children.

This chain connects TRBV9 to TRBJ2-3, with TRBD1 as a possible D gene (5 bases). The specimen was blood. The TCR was taken from a boy aged 5-17 years in good health. The CDR3 loop is CASSEDNTDTQYF. CDR3 bases: TGTGCCAGCAGCGAGGACAACACAGATACGCAGTATTTT.